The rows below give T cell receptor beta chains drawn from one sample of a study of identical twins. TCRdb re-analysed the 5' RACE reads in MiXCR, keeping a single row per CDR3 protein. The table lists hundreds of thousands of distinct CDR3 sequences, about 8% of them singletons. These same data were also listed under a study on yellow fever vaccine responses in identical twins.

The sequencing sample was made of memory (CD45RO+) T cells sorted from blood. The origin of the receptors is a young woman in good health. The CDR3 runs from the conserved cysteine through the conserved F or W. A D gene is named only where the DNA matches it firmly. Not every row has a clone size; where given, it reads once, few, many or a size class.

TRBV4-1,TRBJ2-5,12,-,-,TGCGCCAGCAGCCAAGTTCATGAGACCCAGTACTTC,CASSQVHETQYF
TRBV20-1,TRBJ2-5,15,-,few,TGCAGTGCCAACATGTTGACCGTCCCCCAAGAGACCCAGTACTTC,CSANMLTVPQETQYF
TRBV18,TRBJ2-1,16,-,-,TGTGCCAGCTCACTTACCAAGCGGTTGCTTTCCAATGAGCAGTTCTTC,CASSLTKRLLSNEQFF
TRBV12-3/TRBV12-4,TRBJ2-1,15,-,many,TGTGCCAGCAGTTTCAAGCGGTTAGGGTACAATGAGCAGTTCTTC,CASSFKRLGYNEQFF
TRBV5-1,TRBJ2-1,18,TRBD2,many,TGCGCCAGCAGCTTCCCAATACCAGCGGGGACCTCCTACAATGAGCAGTTCTTC,CASSFPIPAGTSYNEQFF
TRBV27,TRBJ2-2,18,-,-,TGTGCCAGCACCCAGCGGGCGAAAGTGGGAGCGGGCACCGGGGAGCTGTTTTTT,CASTQRAKVGAGTGELFF
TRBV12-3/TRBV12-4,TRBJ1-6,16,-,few,TGTGCCAGCAGTGCGTACGGGAGCTCCTATAATTCACCCCTCCACTTT,CASSAYGSSYNSPLHF
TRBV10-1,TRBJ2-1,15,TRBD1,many,TGCGCCAGCAGTGTAGGGGGACAGGGATCAGATGAGCAGTTCTTC,CASSVGGQGSDEQFF
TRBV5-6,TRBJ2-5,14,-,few,TGTGCCAGCAGCCCATTAATGCCGGGGGAGACCCAGTACTTC,CASSPLMPGETQYF
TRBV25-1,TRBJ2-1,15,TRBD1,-,TGTGCCAGCAGTGACCGGGACAGGGTTTACAATGAGCAGTTCTTC,CASSDRDRVYNEQFF
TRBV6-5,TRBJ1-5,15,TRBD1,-,TGTGCCAGCAGTTATTGGGACAGGCCTGATCAGCCCCAGCATTTT,CASSYWDRPDQPQHF
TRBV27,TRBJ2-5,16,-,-,TGTGCCAGCAGAAATGCCGGGACACAGGTGGAAGAGACCCAGTACTTC,CASRNAGTQVEETQYF
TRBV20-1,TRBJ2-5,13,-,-,TGCAGTGCCATCGCGGCTTCCCAAGAGACCCAGTACTTC,CSAIAASQETQYF
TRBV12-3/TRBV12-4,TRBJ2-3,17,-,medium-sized,TGTGCCAGCAGCCCCGGGTCCCATTTTGAAAGCACAGATACGCAGTATTTT,CASSPGSHFESTDTQYF
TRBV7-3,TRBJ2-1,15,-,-,TGTGCCAGCGGTACAGGGTCCAGCTCCTACAATGAGCAGTTCTTC,CASGTGSSSYNEQFF
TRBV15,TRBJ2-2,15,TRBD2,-,TGTGCCACCAGCAGCGGGAGGGGGGACACCGGGGAGCTGTTTTTT,CATSSGRGDTGELFF